This TCR beta chain was sequenced for a study of CD8+ T cells in alopecia areata. This clone was found a few times. The sequencing template was cDNA reverse transcribed from extracted RNA. Assay: immunoSEQ multiplex PCR; the TCRdb copy retains only in-frame clones and omits some. Of over 100,000 clones listed, 53% are singletons. The CDR3 is made up of 14 amino acids. Germline CDR1 reads SGHRS; CDR2 reads YFSETQ. Between the trimmed V and J ends, which lost 5 bases and 2 bases, there was a span of 14 bases. The treatment: oral pan-JAK inhibitor, 5-10 mg twice daily. This sequence was found in a human donor with alopecia areata. This chain links TRBV5-1 with TRBJ2-7; a possible D gene is TRBD1 (6 bases). The starting material was CD4+ T cells sorted from blood, obtained at week 4, from a patient treated with tofacitinib. Here the CDR3 DNA reads TGCGCCAGCAGTGCAGCAGGGGTCACCTACGAGCAGTACTTC. It encodes CASSAAGVTYEQYF.